This T cell receptor (beta chain) came from a study of sequential checkpoint blockade in melanoma. The overall study: Both treatment sequences were followed by maintenance nivolumab.

Measured with immunoSEQ multiplex PCR; TCRdb has only the in-frame clones, and not every one. The sample records 9,500 to 11,000 clones, approximately 80% being singletons. V was cut by 3 bases and J by 5 bases, with 12 bases left in between. CDR1 SGDLS and CDR2 YYNGEE come from the germline V gene. This CDR3 contains 14 residues. Treatment described: randomized to nivolumab then ipilimumab (arm A) or the reverse (arm B). No patient had prior DNA-damaging chemotherapy. Sorted cells were live CD3+CD8+, lacking CD19 and CD56, from PBMCs. Sequencing used CD8+ T cells sorted from blood (inferred from file names), obtained from a patient given nivolumab and ipilimumab in sequence. The clonotype comes from a human donor with melanoma. The gene calls are TRBV9 and TRBJ2-1; D is possibly TRBD1 (6 bases). This CDR3 reads CASSGPDSHNEQFF. As DNA, the CDR3 is TGTGCCAGCAGCGGCCCGGACAGCCACAATGAGCAGTTCTTC.